This entry lists 15 T cell receptor beta chains sequenced from one sample in a study of T cell responses to AZD1222 COVID-19 vaccine. The protocol was immunoSEQ multiplex PCR, while the TCRdb copy is restricted to in-frame clones and leaves out a portion. The sample holds roughly 170,000 clones, 80% to 90% seen once. This specimen consisted of peripheral blood, obtained on day 0 of AZD1222 vaccination. The source is an adult in good health.

This clone was counted a single time. The V call is TRBV30, the J call TRBJ2-1; the match to TRBD2 covers 8 bases. Germline CDR1 reads GTSNPN; CDR2 reads SVGIG (reference sequence). The CDR3 extends over 13 amino acids. V lost 8 bases and J lost 9; bases outside the gene matches: 12. CDR3 sequence reads: CAREEAGVREQFF. Written as DNA, the CDR3 is TGTGCCCGCGAGGAAGCGGGAGTACGTGAGCAGTTCTTC.

The chain combines TRBV21-1 with TRBJ1-3. TRBV21-1 is given as a pseudogene. The CDR3 consists of 14 residues. CDR3 sequence: CASSKRSRGNTIYF. The CDR3 DNA reads TGTGCCAGCAGCAAGAGGTCGCGGGGAAACACCATATATTTT.

The genes are TRBV12-3 or TRBV12-4 and TRBJ1-2; 9 nucleotides agree with TRBD1. Trimming removed 7 bases from V and 8 bases from J; junction bases left unmatched: 8. The CDR3 has 13 residues. CDR3 region: CASTPDRGIGYTF. DNA of the CDR3: TGTGCCAGCACCCCGGACAGGGGTATAGGCTACACCTTC.

V usage is TRBV7-2 and J usage is TRBJ1-1; tentative D call: TRBD1 (5 bases). There are 16 residues in the CDR3. Trimming stripped 3 bases from V and 4 bases from J, with 18 bases between. From germline, CDR1 is SGHTA and CDR2 FQGNSA. CDR3 coding DNA: TGTGCCAGCAGCTTTCGGGGGAGGCAGGCAGGCACTGAAGCTTTCTTT. Amino acids: CASSFRGRQAGTEAFF.

This chain uses TRBV7-2 with TRBJ1-5; D perhaps matches TRBD1 (5 bases). Deletions cut 0 bases from V and 6 bases from J, with 15 bases between. This CDR3 has 16 residues. Looked up from germline, CDR1 is SGHTA and CDR2 is FQGNSA. The CDR3 here is CASSLAPGGIGQPQHF. The CDR3 nucleotides are TGTGCCAGCAGCTTAGCGCCCGGGGGAATTGGTCAGCCCCAGCATTTT.

The chain has TRBV5-6 and TRBJ1-1; 9 bases are shared with TRBD1. V lost 4 bases, J lost 11 bases, and 12 bases stayed unmatched. From germline, CDR1 is SGHDT and CDR2 YYEEEE. The CDR3 is made up of 14 amino acids. For the CDR3, the DNA is TGTGCCAGCAGCCTGATATCAACAGGGGGCTCGGCTTTCTTT. Amino acids: CASSLISTGGSAFF.

The chain carries TRBV7-9 and TRBJ1-2; D is uncertain. Per the germline V gene, CDR1 is SEHNR and CDR2 is FQNEAQ (reference sequence). Trimming removed 8 bases at V and 5 bases at J, with 15 bases between. The CDR3 runs 13 residues. CDR3 sequence reads: CASGLGGVYGYTF. Here the CDR3 DNA reads TGTGCCAGCGGGCTCGGCGGTGTATATGGCTACACCTTC. The variable domain in full, completed from reference TRBV7-9 and TRBJ1-2, reads DTGVSQNPRHKITKRGQNVTFRCDPISEHNRLYWYRQTLGQGPEFLTYFQNEAQLEKSRLLSDRFSAERPKGSFSTLEIQRTEQGDSAMYLCASGLGGVYGYTFGSGTRLTVV.

This sequence joins TRBV27 and TRBJ2-3; 9 bases align to TRBD1. V lost 1 base and J lost 0; bases outside the gene matches: 5. Germline CDR1 MNHEY, CDR2 SMNVEV (reference sequence). This CDR3 contains 17 residues. CDR3 bases: TGTGCCAGCAGTTTATTCGTGGGACAGGGAAGCACAGATACGCAGTATTTT. Translating it yields CASSLFVGQGSTDTQYF.

The chain combines TRBV6-1 with TRBJ1-2, with TRBD1 matching 8 bases. Trimming took 2 bases from V and 6 from J; bases not matched to a gene: 2. Germline V lookup: CDR1 MNHNS, CDR2 SASEGT. This CDR3 comprises 13 residues. The CDR3 here is CASSEQGANGYTF. In DNA form, the CDR3 reads TGTGCCAGCAGTGAACAGGGGGCGAATGGCTACACCTTC.

The chain links TRBV19 to TRBJ2-2; possibly TRBD2 for D (6 bases). This CDR3 has 18 residues. Germline V gives CDR1 LNHDA, CDR2 SQIVND (reference sequence). V lost 6 bases to trimming and J lost 0 bases, with 20 bases between them. This CDR3 is CASSQPPTSSPNTGELFF. The CDR3, as DNA: TGTGCCAGTAGCCAACCCCCGACTAGTTCCCCGAACACCGGGGAGCTGTTTTTT. Variable domain in full (rest from reference TRBV19 and TRBJ2-2): DGGITQSPKYLFRKEGQNVTLSCEQNLNHDAMYWYRQDPGQGLRLIYYSQIVNDFQKGDIAEGYSVSREKKESFPLTVTSAQKNPTAFYLCASSQPPTSSPNTGELFFGEGSRLTVL.

The chain has TRBV6-2 or TRBV6-3 and TRBJ2-1; D unresolved. CDR1 is MNHEY, CDR2 SVGEGT, per germline. The CDR3 consists of 13 residues. The V end was cut by 4 bases, the J end by 0 bases, with 4 bases between. The DNA of the CDR3 is TGTGCCAGCAGTTGGGCCTCCTACAATGAGCAGTTCTTC. Amino acids: CASSWASYNEQFF.

In DNA, the CDR3 is TGTGCCAGCAGCTATGGAGGTGTACAGGCCCAGTACTTC. Protein sequence: CASSYGGVQAQYF. This sequence joins TRBV7-3 and TRBJ2-5; the D call may be TRBD1 or TRBD2 (5 bases each). From germline, CDR1 is SGHTA and CDR2 FQGTGA. This CDR3 spans 13 amino acids. Trimming removed 4 bases at V and 9 bases at J, with 15 bases between.

The rearrangement joins TRBV7-9 to TRBJ2-5; D possibly corresponds to TRBD2 (5 bases). Trimming cost V 5 bases and J 2 bases, with 12 bases left between them. The V gene's germline CDR1 is SEHNR and CDR2 FQNEAQ (reference sequence). The CDR3 has 14 residues. The CDR3: CASSRVAQQETQYF. The CDR3 DNA follows: TGTGCCAGCAGCCGGGTAGCGCAACAAGAGACCCAGTACTTC.

This chain's CDR3 is CASSLEGGGNEKLFF. The CDR3 DNA follows: TGTGCCAGCAGCTTAGAAGGGGGTGGGAATGAAAAACTGTTTTTT. The V and J genes are TRBV6-5 and TRBJ1-4; perhaps TRBD1 as D (6 bases). Germline lookup yields CDR1 MNHEY and CDR2 SVGAGI. This CDR3 region has 15 residues. Trimming stripped 6 bases from V and 5 bases from J, with 16 bases between.

CDR3 sequence reads: CAIGTVYEQYF. The CDR3, as DNA: TGTGCCATCGGGACAGTTTACGAGCAGTACTTC. The chain joins TRBV10-3 to TRBJ2-7; 7 nucleotides agree with TRBD1. Unmatched junction bases numbered 2, after V lost 8 bases and J lost 4 bases. The CDR3 has 11 amino acids. Germline assignment: CDR1 ENHRY and CDR2 SYGVKD.